The present T cell receptor beta chain was sequenced within a study of technical replicates of blood from a few donors. The germline V and J ends were trimmed by 8 bases and 6 bases, with 16 bases remaining between them. This CDR3 has 14 residues. Germline V lookup: CDR1 LNHDA, CDR2 SQIVND (reference sequence). Generated by immunoSEQ multiplex PCR, the TCRdb table keeps only in-frame clones and is missing some. The data contain 79,000 or so clones, 85% to 95% of them singletons. This sequence originates from a human donor in good health. This chain links TRBV19 with TRBJ2-2; possible D gene TRBD2, 7 bases. Sequencing input: T cells isolated from PBMCs. DNA for the CDR3: TGTGCCAGTGGGAGGGCGGCAGGGGCCGGGGAGCTGTTTTTT. Translating it yields CASGRAAGAGELFF.